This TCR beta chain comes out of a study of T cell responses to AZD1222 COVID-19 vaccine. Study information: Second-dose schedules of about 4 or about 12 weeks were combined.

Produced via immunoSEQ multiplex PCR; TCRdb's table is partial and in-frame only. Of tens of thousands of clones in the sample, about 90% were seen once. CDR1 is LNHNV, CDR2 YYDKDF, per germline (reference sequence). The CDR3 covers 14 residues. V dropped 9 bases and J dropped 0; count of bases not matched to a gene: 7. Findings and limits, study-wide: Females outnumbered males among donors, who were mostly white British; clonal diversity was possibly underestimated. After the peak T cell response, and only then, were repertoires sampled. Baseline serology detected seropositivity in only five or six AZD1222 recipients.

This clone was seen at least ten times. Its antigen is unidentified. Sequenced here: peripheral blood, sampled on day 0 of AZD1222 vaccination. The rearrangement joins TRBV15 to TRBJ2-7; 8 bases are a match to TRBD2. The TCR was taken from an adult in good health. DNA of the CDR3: TGTGCCACGGGAGGGACTAGGAGCTCCTACGAGCAGTACTTC. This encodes CATGGTRSSYEQYF. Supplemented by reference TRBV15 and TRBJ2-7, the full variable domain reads DAMVIQNPRYQVTQFGKPVTLSCSQTLNHNVMYWYQQKSSQAPKLLFHYYDKDFNNEADTPDNFQSRRPNTSFCFLDIRSPGLGDTAMYLCATGGTRSSYEQYFGPGTRLTVT.